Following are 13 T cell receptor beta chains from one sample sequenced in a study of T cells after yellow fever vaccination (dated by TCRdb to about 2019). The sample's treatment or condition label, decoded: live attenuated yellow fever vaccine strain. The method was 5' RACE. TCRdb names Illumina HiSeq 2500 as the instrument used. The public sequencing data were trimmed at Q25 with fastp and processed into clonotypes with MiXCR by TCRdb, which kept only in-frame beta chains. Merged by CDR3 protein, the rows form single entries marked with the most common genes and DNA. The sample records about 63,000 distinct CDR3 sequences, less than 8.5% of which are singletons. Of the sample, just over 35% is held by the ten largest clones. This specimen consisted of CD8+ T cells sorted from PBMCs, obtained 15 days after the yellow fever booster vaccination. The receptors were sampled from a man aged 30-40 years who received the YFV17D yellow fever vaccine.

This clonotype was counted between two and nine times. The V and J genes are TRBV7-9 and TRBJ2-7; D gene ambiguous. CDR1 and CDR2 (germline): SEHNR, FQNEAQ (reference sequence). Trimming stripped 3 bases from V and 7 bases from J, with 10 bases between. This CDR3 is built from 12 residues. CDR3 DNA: TGTGCCAGCAGCTTGAAAGTGGGGGAGCAGTACTTC. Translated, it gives CASSLKVGEQYF.

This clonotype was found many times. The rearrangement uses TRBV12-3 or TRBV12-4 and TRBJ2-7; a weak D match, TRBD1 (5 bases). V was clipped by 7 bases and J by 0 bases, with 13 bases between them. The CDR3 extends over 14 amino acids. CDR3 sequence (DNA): TGTGCCAGCACCGACGACAGCTACTCCTACGAGCAGTACTTC. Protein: CASTDDSYSYEQYF.

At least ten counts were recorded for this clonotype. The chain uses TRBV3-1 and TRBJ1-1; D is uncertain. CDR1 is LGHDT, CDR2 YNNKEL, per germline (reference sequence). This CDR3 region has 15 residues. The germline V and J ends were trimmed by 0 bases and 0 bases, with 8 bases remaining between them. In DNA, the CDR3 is TGTGCCAGCAGCCAAGAGTCCGAAGTGAACACTGAAGCTTTCTTT. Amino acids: CASSQESEVNTEAFF.

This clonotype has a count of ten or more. The CDR3: CASSFQDEDDEQYF. CDR3 coding DNA: TGTGCCAGCAGCTTCCAAGACGAAGATGACGAGCAGTACTTC. The V and J genes are TRBV13 and TRBJ2-7; no firm D call. The germline V gene has CDR1 PRHDT and CDR2 FYEKMQ (reference sequence). The CDR3 contains 14 residues. The V end lost 3 bases, the J end lost 5 bases, and 14 bases lay between the germline ends.

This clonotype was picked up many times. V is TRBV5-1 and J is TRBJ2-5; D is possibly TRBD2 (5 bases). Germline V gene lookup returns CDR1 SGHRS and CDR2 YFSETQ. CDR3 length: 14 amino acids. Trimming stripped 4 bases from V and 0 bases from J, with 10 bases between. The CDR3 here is CASSPGMYQETQYF. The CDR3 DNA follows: TGCGCCAGCAGCCCCGGGATGTACCAAGAGACCCAGTACTTC. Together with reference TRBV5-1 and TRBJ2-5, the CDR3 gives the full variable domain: KAGVTQTPRYLIKTRGQQVTLSCSPISGHRSVSWYQQTPGQGLQFLFEYFSETQRNKGNFPGRFSGRQFSNSRSEMNVSTLELGDSALYLCASSPGMYQETQYFGPGTRLLVL.

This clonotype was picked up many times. The DNA for the CDR3 is TGCGCCAGCAGCCAAGGGACCCGCTACAATGAGCAGTTCTTC. Amino acid sequence: CASSQGTRYNEQFF. The chain links TRBV4-3 to TRBJ2-1; D is unclear. The CDR3 runs 14 residues. Germline V gene lookup returns CDR1 LGHNA and CDR2 YSLEER. The germline V and J ends were trimmed by 1 base and 3 bases, with 7 bases remaining between them.

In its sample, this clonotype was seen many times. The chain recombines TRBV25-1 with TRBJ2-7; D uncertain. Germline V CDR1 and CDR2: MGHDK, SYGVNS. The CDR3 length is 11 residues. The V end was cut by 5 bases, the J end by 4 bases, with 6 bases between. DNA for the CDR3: TGTGCCAGCAGTATCATATACGAGCAGTACTTC. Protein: CASSIIYEQYF.

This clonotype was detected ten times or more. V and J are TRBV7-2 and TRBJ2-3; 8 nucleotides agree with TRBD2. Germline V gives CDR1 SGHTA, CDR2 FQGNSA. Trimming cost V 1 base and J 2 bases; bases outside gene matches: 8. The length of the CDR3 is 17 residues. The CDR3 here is CASSLGSSGQNTDTQYF. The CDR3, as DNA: TGTGCCAGCAGCTTAGGTTCTAGCGGGCAAAACACAGATACGCAGTATTTT.

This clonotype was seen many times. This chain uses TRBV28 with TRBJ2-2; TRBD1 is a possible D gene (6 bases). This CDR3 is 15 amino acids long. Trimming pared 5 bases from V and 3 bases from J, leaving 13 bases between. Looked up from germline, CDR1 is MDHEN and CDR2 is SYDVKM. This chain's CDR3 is CASSPRRQDTGELFF. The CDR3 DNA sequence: TGTGCCAGCAGTCCCAGACGACAGGACACCGGGGAGCTGTTTTTT. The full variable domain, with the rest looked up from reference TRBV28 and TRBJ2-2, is DVKVTQSSRYLVKRTGEKVFLECVQDMDHENMFWYRQDPGLGLRLIYFSYDVKMKEKGDIPEGYSVSREKKERFSLILESASTNQTSMYLCASSPRRQDTGELFFGEGSRLTVL.

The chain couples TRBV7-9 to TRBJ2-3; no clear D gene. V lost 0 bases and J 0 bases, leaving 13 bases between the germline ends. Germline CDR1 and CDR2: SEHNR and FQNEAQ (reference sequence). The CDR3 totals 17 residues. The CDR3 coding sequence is TGTGCCAGCAGCTTAGCGTGGCCAGCCACTAGCACAGATACGCAGTATTTT. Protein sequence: CASSLAWPATSTDTQYF.

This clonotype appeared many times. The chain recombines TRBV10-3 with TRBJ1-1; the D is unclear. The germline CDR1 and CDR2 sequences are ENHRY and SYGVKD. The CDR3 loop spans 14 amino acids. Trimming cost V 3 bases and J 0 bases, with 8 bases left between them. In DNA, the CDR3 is TGTGCCATCAGTGAAACAGCCATGAACACTGAAGCTTTCTTT. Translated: CAISETAMNTEAFF.

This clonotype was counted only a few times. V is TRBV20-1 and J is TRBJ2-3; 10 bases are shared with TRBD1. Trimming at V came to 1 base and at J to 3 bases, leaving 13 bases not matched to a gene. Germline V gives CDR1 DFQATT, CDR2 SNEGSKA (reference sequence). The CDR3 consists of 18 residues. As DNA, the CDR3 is TGCAGTGCTAGAGGATGGGACAGGGGATGGGCTGGAACAGATACGCAGTATTTT. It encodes CSARGWDRGWAGTDTQYF.

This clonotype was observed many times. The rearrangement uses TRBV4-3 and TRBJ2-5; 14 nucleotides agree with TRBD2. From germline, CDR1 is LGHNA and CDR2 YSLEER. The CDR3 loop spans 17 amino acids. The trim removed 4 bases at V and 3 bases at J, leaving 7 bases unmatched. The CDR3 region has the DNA TGCGCCAGCAGCCCCCGCTGGGGACTAGCGGGAGAAGAGACCCAGTACTTC. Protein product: CASSPRWGLAGEETQYF.